This T cell receptor (beta chain) stems from a study of control samples from healthy donors and cancer patients. Germline lookup yields CDR1 MNHEY and CDR2 SVGAGI. The CDR3 extends over 13 amino acids. With 2 bases removed from V and 8 bases from J, the gap between germline ends came to 12 bases. Profiling relied on immunoSEQ multiplex PCR, and the TCRdb table lists in-frame clones only, not all of them. Of 120,000 to 150,000 clones in the sample, approximately 91% were seen once. The V call is TRBV6-5, the J call TRBJ1-2, with D possibly being TRBD1 (5 bases). This sequence originates from a man in his thirties or forties in good health. The source material was blood. CDR3 residues: CASSYRQGGGYTF. The CDR3 DNA sequence: TGTGCCAGCAGTTACCGGCAGGGAGGGGGCTACACCTTC.